This T cell receptor beta chain was captured in a study of blood T cell repertoires in COVID-19. Study as a whole: Sample material is recorded as cDNA or gDNA derived from T cells, B-cell-depleted T cells, or PBMCs.

Per the germline V gene, CDR1 is GTSNPN and CDR2 is SVGIG (reference sequence). J lost 0 bases, V lost 1 base, and 2 bases had no gene match. This CDR3 region has 16 residues. Generated by immunoSEQ multiplex PCR, the TCRdb table keeps only in-frame clones and is missing some. The sample comprises about 250,000 clones, 65% to 90% of which are singletons, and about 8.2% rests with the top ten. The sequencing sample was made of PBMCs or T cells enriched from blood (not recorded which). The origin of this receptor is a woman aged 45-65 years with acute COVID-19. This chain joins TRBV30 and TRBJ1-4, with TRBD1 matching over 10 bases. This CDR3 is CAWSAGQGTTNEKLFF. The CDR3 DNA reads TGTGCCTGGAGTGCGGGACAGGGGACAACTAATGAAAAACTGTTTTTT.